These 16 T cell receptor beta chains were all obtained from the same sample, sequenced in a study of shared clonotypes between healthy human individuals (dated by TCRdb to the early 2020s). The method was the immunoSEQ multiplex PCR assay. The immuneACCESS repertoire file appears here via TCRdb, limited to in-frame rearrangements. These files lack a portion of the clones; in checked studies, under half of the deficit traces to unresolved V genes, and the cause of the others is not known. Across this sample there are about 2 million clones, with 85% to 95% seen only once. In total, the top ten clones hold more than 0.1% of the sample. Sequencing was carried out using naive CD4+ T cells sorted from blood. Sample cell subset or site, as interpreted from the label and publication: CD45RA+ positively selected. The receptor source for this set is a young man in good health.

The V call is TRBV28, the J call TRBJ1-5; TRBD1 might be the D (6 bases). Trimming pared 11 bases from V and 6 bases from J, leaving 11 bases between. Per the germline V gene, CDR1 is MDHEN and CDR2 is SYDVKM. The CDR3 length is 11 residues. CDR3 coding DNA: TGTGCCTCACAGGGTCGTCAGCCCCAGCATTTT. It codes for CASQGRQPQHF.

In this sample, this clone turned up once. The V call is TRBV7-2, the J call TRBJ1-2; weak D call: TRBD1 (5 bases). Germline-derived CDR1 and CDR2 are SGHTA and FQGNSA. The CDR3 runs to 16 residues. Trimming took 5 bases from V and 0 from J, leaving 16 bases between them. CDR3 residues: CASSLLGGGSNYGYTF. In DNA, the CDR3 is TGTGCCAGCAGCCTCCTGGGCGGGGGATCTAACTATGGCTACACCTTC.

The genes are TRBV6-5 and TRBJ2-7; 8 positions agree with TRBD2. V gave up 1 base and J gave up 4 bases; unmatched junction bases: 3. The CDR3 extends over 14 amino acids. The germline V gene has CDR1 MNHEY and CDR2 SVGAGI. The CDR3 spells CASSYWRGAYEQYF. The CDR3 region has the DNA TGTGCCAGCAGTTACTGGCGGGGGGCGTACGAGCAGTACTTC.

V is TRBV7-9 and J is TRBJ2-1; D possibly corresponds to TRBD2 (5 bases). V gave up 5 bases and J gave up 4 bases, with 18 bases separating them. This CDR3 comprises 16 residues. Germline assignment: CDR1 SEHNR and CDR2 FQNEAQ (reference sequence). The CDR3 spells CASSPAPGRTYNEQFF. Here the CDR3 DNA reads TGTGCCAGCAGCCCCGCTCCTGGACGGACTTACAATGAGCAGTTCTTC.

The gene calls are TRBV19 and TRBJ1-5; tentatively, D is TRBD1 (6 bases). Deletions cut 5 bases from V and 1 base from J, with 9 bases between. This CDR3 region has 14 residues. CDR1 LNHDA and CDR2 SQIVND come from the germline V gene (reference sequence). CDR3 amino acids: CASSYRESNQPQHF. CDR3 nucleotides: TGTGCCAGTAGTTACAGGGAGAGCAATCAGCCCCAGCATTTT.

The V gene is TRBV10-3, the J gene TRBJ2-3, with D perhaps matching TRBD2 (5 bases). Germline loops: CDR1 ENHRY, CDR2 SYGVKD. The CDR3 contains 13 residues. The V end was cut by 10 bases, the J end by 2 bases, with 13 bases between. The CDR3 DNA reads as TGTGCCACGAGAGGAGGACCCACAGATACGCAGTATTTT. The encoded protein is CATRGGPTDTQYF.

The chain couples TRBV27 to TRBJ2-7, with D possibly being TRBD1 (5 bases). The CDR3 spans 15 residues. Trimming pared 2 bases from V and 2 bases from J, leaving 13 bases between. In germline, CDR1 is MNHEY, CDR2 SMNVEV (reference sequence). For the CDR3, the DNA is TGTGCCAGCAGTTTAGGTCCCCCAGGGACCTACGAGCAGTACTTC. It encodes CASSLGPPGTYEQYF.

This clone came up a few times. The chain carries TRBV19 and TRBJ1-4; the match to TRBD1 covers 7 bases. V lost 10 bases, J lost 2 bases, and 4 bases stayed unmatched. Germline V gives CDR1 LNHDA, CDR2 SQIVND (reference sequence). This CDR3 comprises 13 residues. The CDR3 is CATGGVTNEKLFF. The CDR3 DNA reads TGTGCCACAGGGGGTGTGACTAATGAAAAACTGTTTTTT.

In this sample, this clone turned up once. V gene TRBV11-2 combines with J gene TRBJ2-7; D is tentatively TRBD1 or TRBD2 (5 bases each). Germline CDR1 SGHAT, CDR2 FQNNGV. CDR3 length: 15 amino acids. Trimming removed 0 bases from V and 1 base from J, with 10 bases in between. The CDR3 region is CASSLERDGSYEQYF. DNA for the CDR3: TGTGCCAGCAGCTTAGAGAGGGACGGATCCTACGAGCAGTACTTC. The whole variable domain, remainder taken from reference TRBV11-2 and TRBJ2-7, is EAGVAQSPRYKIIEKRQSVAFWCNPISGHATLYWYQQILGQGPKLLIQFQNNGVVDDSQLPKDRFSAERLKGVDSTLKIQPAKLEDSAVYLCASSLERDGSYEQYFGPGTRLTVT.

This CDR3 reads CASSVEKGAEKLFF. The CDR3 nucleotides are TGCGCCAGCAGCGTGGAAAAGGGCGCTGAAAAACTGTTTTTT. The chain carries TRBV5-1 and TRBJ1-4; D unresolved. CDR1 SGHRS and CDR2 YFSETQ come from the germline V gene. V lost 4 bases and J 7 bases, leaving 14 bases between the germline ends. The CDR3 is 14 residues long.

This clone appeared a single time. V usage is TRBV6-5 and J usage is TRBJ1-3; D unclear. The CDR3 loop spans 12 amino acids. V was trimmed by 10 bases and J by 0 bases, leaving 7 bases between them. Germline CDR1 is MNHEY and CDR2 is SVGAGI. The CDR3 spells CATESSGNTIYF. Written as DNA, the CDR3 is TGTGCCACCGAGAGCTCTGGAAACACCATATATTTT.

V and J are TRBV5-1 and TRBJ1-1; D gene unclear. Germline CDR1 SGHRS, CDR2 YFSETQ. There are 13 residues in the CDR3. Trimming stripped 0 bases from V and 4 bases from J, with 7 bases between. This CDR3 reads CASSLGGSTEAFF. The CDR3 DNA follows: TGCGCCAGCAGCTTGGGGGGAAGCACTGAAGCTTTCTTT.

The J gene is TRBJ2-2, the V gene TRBV6-6, with 9 bases matching TRBD1. Per the germline V gene, CDR1 is MNHNY and CDR2 is SVGAGI (reference sequence). The ends lost 0 bases at V and 5 bases at J; junction bases unmatched: 4. There are 16 residues in the CDR3. CDR3 sequence reads: CASSYSRTGATGELFF. The CDR3 DNA sequence: TGTGCCAGCAGTTACTCTAGGACAGGGGCGACCGGGGAGCTGTTTTTT.

V gene TRBV6-5 combines with J gene TRBJ2-5; D is perhaps TRBD1 or TRBD2 (7 bases each). CDR3 length equals 14 residues. Germline CDR1 and CDR2: MNHEY and SVGAGI. V was pared by 5 bases and J by 5 bases, with 15 bases between. The CDR3, as DNA: TGTGCCAGCAGTACCCAGGGGGGGCGGGAGACCCAGTACTTC. This translates into CASSTQGGRETQYF.

The chain is built from TRBV6-5 and TRBJ2-7, with TRBD1 identical over 10 bases. V lost 7 bases, J lost 6 bases, and 12 bases stayed unmatched. Germline V lookup: CDR1 MNHEY, CDR2 SVGAGI. The CDR3 runs to 15 residues. The CDR3, as DNA: TGTGCCAGCACTCCTCGGGGGACAGGGGCTCCCGAGCAGTACTTC. This sequence encodes CASTPRGTGAPEQYF.

The chain couples TRBV11-2 to TRBJ2-7, with 10 bases identical to TRBD1. Per the germline V gene, CDR1 is SGHAT and CDR2 is FQNNGV. The CDR3 runs 14 residues. The trim removed 6 bases at V and 5 bases at J, leaving 7 bases unmatched. The CDR3 here is CASRKTGGRDEQYF. CDR3 DNA: TGTGCCAGCAGAAAGACAGGGGGCCGGGACGAGCAGTACTTC.